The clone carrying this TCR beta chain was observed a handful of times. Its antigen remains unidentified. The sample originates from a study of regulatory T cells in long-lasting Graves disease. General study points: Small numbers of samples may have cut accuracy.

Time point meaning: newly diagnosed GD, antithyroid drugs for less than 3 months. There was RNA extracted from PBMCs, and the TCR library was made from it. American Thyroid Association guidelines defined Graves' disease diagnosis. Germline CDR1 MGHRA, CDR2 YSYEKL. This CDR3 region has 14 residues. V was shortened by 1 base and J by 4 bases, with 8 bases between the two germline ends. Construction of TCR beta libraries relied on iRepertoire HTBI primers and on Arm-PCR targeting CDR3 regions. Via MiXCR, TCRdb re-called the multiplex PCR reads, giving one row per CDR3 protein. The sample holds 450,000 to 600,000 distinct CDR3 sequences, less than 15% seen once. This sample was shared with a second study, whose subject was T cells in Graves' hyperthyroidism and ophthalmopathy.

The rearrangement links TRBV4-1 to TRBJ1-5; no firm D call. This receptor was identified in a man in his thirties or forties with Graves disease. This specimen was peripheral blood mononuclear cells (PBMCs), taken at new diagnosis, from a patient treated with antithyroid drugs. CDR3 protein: CASSQGISNQPQHF. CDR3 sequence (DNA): TGCGCCAGCAGCCAAGGTATTTCAAATCAGCCCCAGCATTTT.